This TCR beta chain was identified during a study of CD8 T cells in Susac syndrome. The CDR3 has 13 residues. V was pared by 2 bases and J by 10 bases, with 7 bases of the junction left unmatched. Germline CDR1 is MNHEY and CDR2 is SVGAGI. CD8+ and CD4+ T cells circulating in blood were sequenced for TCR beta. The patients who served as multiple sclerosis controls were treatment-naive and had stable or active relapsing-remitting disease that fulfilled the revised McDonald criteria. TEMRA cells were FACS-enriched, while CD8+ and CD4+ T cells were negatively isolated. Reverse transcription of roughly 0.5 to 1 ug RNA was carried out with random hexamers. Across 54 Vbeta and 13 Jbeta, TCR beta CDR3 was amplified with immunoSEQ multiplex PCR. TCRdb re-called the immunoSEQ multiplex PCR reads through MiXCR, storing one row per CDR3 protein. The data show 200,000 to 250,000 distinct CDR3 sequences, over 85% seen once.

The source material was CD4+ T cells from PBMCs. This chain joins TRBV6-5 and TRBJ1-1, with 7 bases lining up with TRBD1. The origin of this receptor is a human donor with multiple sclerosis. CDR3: CASSYLTGDRAFF. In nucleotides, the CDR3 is TGTGCCAGCAGTTACCTCACAGGGGACCGAGCTTTCTTT.